Listed below are T cell receptor beta chains from one sample, sequenced in a study of blood T cell repertoires in COVID-19. TCRdb's copy holds only in-frame clones and misses some; the assay was immunoSEQ multiplex PCR. Among 140,000 to 150,000 clones listed, about four fifths were seen once. Sequenced: peripheral blood. These TCRs come from a man aged 65-85 years who had recovered from COVID-19. Each CDR3 is given with its conserved first and last residue. The D gene is left open where the match is weak. Clone size appears in some rows only: once, few, many, or a class for an expanded clone.

TRBJ2-7	-	-	TRBV7-9	TGTGCCAGCAGCCCCCCTGACTTTCTGTCCTACGAGCAGTACTTC	CASSPPDFLSYEQYF
TRBJ2-3	TRBD2	few	TRBV19	TGTGCCAGTAGTAGTCCAGACAAGACTAGCGGGAAGGGTACGCAGTATTTT	CASSSPDKTSGKGTQYF
TRBJ2-7	-	few	TRBV11-2	TGTGCCAGCAGCTTAAGTTCAGGTTACTACGAGCAGTACTTC	CASSLSSGYYEQYF
TRBJ2-3	-	-	TRBV27	TGTGCCAGCAGTTTAACTGGAGGCCTGAACAGAGGGGATACGCAGTATTTT	CASSLTGGLNRGDTQYF
TRBJ2-1	TRBD2	few	TRBV29-1	TGCAGCGTTGAACTAGCGGGAGGGAGGTACAATGAGCAGTTCTTC	CSVELAGGRYNEQFF
TRBJ2-5	TRBD2	once	TRBV7-9	TGTGCCAGCAGCTTCCTCGTGTCGGGGGGGCAAGAGACCCAGTACTTC	CASSFLVSGGQETQYF
TRBJ2-2	TRBD2	-	TRBV9	TGTGCCAGCAGCGTAGAGGGCGGGAGACGGACCGGGGAGCTGTTTTTT	CASSVEGGRRTGELFF
TRBJ1-5	-	-	TRBV5-1	TGCGCCAGCAGCCCTGGGGCAGGGGTTAGCAATCAGCCCCAGCATTTT	CASSPGAGVSNQPQHF
TRBJ2-7	-	-	TRBV6-5	TGTGCCAGCAGTACGGCAGGATACTCCTACGAGCAGTACTTC	CASSTAGYSYEQYF
TRBJ1-1	-	once	TRBV7-8	TGTGCCAGCAGCCCACTTTCAGGCCCCTACACTGAAGCTTTCTTT	CASSPLSGPYTEAFF
TRBJ2-2	-	-	TRBV3-1/TRBV3-2	TGTGCCAGCAGCCAAGATGGAGGGAACACCGGGGAGCTGTTTTTT	CASSQDGGNTGELFF
TRBJ2-7	-	-	TRBV5-6	TGTGCCAGCAGCCTCGGTAGCGCTAGGGAGCAGTACTTC	CASSLGSAREQYF
TRBJ2-1	TRBD2	-	TRBV7-2	TGTGCCAGCAGCCCAGTGGCCGTTGCGGGGGTCTACAATGAGCAGTTCTTC	CASSPVAVAGVYNEQFF
TRBJ1-3	-	-	TRBV7-9	TGTGCCAGCGGGGGGGGGCAACCTCCTGGAAACACCATATATTTT	CASGGGQPPGNTIYF
TRBJ2-7	TRBD1	-	TRBV5-6	TGTGCCAGCAGCTTGGGACAGGGGCGCTCCTACGAGCAGTACTTC	CASSLGQGRSYEQYF
TRBJ2-1	-	-	TRBV11-2	TGTGCCAGCAGCTTTGTCGATGAGCAGTTCTTC	CASSFVDEQFF
TRBJ2-5	TRBD1	-	TRBV6-1	TGTGCCAGCAGTGGACGATGGACAGGGGGCGGAGAGACCCAGTACTTC	CASSGRWTGGGETQYF
TRBJ2-6	-	-	TRBV2	TGTGCCAGCAGTGAACAGGGGCGAGCTGGGGCCAACGTCCTGACTTTC	CASSEQGRAGANVLTF
TRBJ1-2	-	-	TRBV2	TGTGCCAGCAGTGAAGGTTTGGGGCAGATCTATGGCTACACCTTC	CASSEGLGQIYGYTF
TRBJ1-5	TRBD1	-	TRBV19	TGTGCCAGTAGTATGTCGACAGGGGTCCATCAGCCCCAGCATTTT	CASSMSTGVHQPQHF
TRBJ1-3	TRBD1	-	TRBV6-5	TGTGCCAGCAGATTACAGGGGGGAAACACCATATATTTT	CASRLQGGNTIYF
TRBJ1-2	-	-	TRBV29-1	TGCAGCGCTCTCCGCCGGGGTAACTATGGCTACACCTTC	CSALRRGNYGYTF
TRBJ2-3	-	-	TRBV15	TGTGCCACCAGCGTAGGGCGGGCAACAGATACGCAGTATTTT	CATSVGRATDTQYF
TRBJ2-3	-	-	TRBV27	TGTGCCAGCAGTAACACGACTAGTTTGGATACGCAGTATTTT	CASSNTTSLDTQYF
TRBJ1-4	TRBD1	few	TRBV19	TGTGCCAGCATAGGGACAGGGGTTGCTAATGAAAAACTGTTTTTT	CASIGTGVANEKLFF
TRBJ1-3	TRBD1	-	TRBV7-2	TGTGCCAGCAGCCCAACGACAGGGCGAAACACCATATATTTT	CASSPTTGRNTIYF
TRBJ2-2	-	-	TRBV5-6	TGTGCCAGCAGCTTGGGAGCGAACACCGGGGAGCTGTTTTTT	CASSLGANTGELFF
TRBJ1-5	-	-	TRBV19	TGTGCCAGTACCCTCGGTTATGGCAATCAGCCCCAGCATTTT	CASTLGYGNQPQHF
TRBJ2-7	-	-	TRBV7-9	TGTGCCAGAATATGCGAGCAGTACTTC	CARICEQYF
TRBJ2-6	-	-	TRBV9	TGTGCCAGCAGCGAGGGACACCTCTCTGGGGCCAACGTCCTGACTTTC	CASSEGHLSGANVLTF
TRBJ1-3	-	-	TRBV18	TGTGCCAGCTCACCCCAGGGACTTGGAAACACCATATATTTT	CASSPQGLGNTIYF
TRBJ2-7	TRBD2	-	TRBV5-1	TGCGCCAGCAGCTTGTGGGTTGGGCGGGAGGCCTCCTACGAGCAGTACTTC	CASSLWVGREASYEQYF
TRBJ1-1	-	-	TRBV19	TGTGCCAGTAGTGCCGACGGCTCGCGGACTGAAGCTTTCTTT	CASSADGSRTEAFF
TRBJ2-6	TRBD1	-	TRBV15	TGTGCCACCAGCAGAGATCGGACAGGGGGGAACTCTGGGGCCAACGTCCTGACTTTC	CATSRDRTGGNSGANVLTF
TRBJ1-5	TRBD1	-	TRBV4-1	TGCGCCAGCAGCCGAGGACAGGGGGCTAGGGAGCCCCAGCATTTT	CASSRGQGAREPQHF
TRBJ1-2	TRBD1	-	TRBV29-1	TGCAGCGCAGGACAGGGGTTTTATGGCTACACCTTC	CSAGQGFYGYTF
TRBJ2-1	-	-	TRBV25-1	TGTGCCAGCAGTGCCGGGGAAATCCCCTCCTACAATGAGCAGTTCTTC	CASSAGEIPSYNEQFF
TRBJ2-3	-	-	TRBV5-1	TGCGCCAGCAGCTTCGAGGGGGGGAGCACAGATACGCAGTATTTT	CASSFEGGSTDTQYF
TRBJ1-2	TRBD1	-	TRBV4-1	TGCGCCAGCAGCCAAGAGCAGACAGGGTTGGCGGGCTACACCTTC	CASSQEQTGLAGYTF
TRBJ2-5	TRBD2	-	TRBV5-1	TGCGCCAGCAGCTTATCACTAGCGGGTGGCCAAGAGACCCAGTACTTC	CASSLSLAGGQETQYF
TRBJ2-1	-	-	TRBV10-3	TGTGCCATCAGTGACCTAGGGGGAAGCTCCTACAATGAGCAGTTCTTC	CAISDLGGSSYNEQFF
TRBJ2-7	-	-	TRBV13	TGTGCCAGCAGCTTAGAAGGGGAGGTTTACGAGCAGTACTTC	CASSLEGEVYEQYF
TRBJ1-2	-	-	TRBV6-2/TRBV6-3	TGTGCCAGCAGTTACGGCAGGACACAATATGGCTACACCTTC	CASSYGRTQYGYTF
TRBJ2-1	TRBD1	-	TRBV10-3	TGTGCCATCAGTCTATCCGGACAGGGATTCTACAATGAGCAGTTCTTC	CAISLSGQGFYNEQFF
TRBJ1-3	-	-	TRBV7-8	TGTGCCAGCAGCCCCCAAGGACAAGGCTCTGGAAACACCATATATTTT	CASSPQGQGSGNTIYF
TRBJ2-1	TRBD1	-	TRBV15	TGTGCCACCAGCAGGCCGGACAGGGTTGATGAGCAGTTCTTC	CATSRPDRVDEQFF
TRBJ2-1	-	-	TRBV27	TGTGCCAGCAGTCTGGGCCGAGACAATGAGCAGTTCTTC	CASSLGRDNEQFF